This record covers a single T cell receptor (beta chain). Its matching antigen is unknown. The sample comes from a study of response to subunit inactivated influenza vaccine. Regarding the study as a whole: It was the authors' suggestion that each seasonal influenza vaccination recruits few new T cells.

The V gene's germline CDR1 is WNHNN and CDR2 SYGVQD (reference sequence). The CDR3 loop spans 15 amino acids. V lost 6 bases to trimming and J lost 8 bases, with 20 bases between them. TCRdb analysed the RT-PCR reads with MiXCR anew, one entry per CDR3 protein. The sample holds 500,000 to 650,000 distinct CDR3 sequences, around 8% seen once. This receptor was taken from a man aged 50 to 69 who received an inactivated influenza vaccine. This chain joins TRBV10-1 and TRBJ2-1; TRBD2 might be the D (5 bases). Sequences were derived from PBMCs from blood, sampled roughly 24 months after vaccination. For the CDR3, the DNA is TGCGCCAGCAGCCCGACCGCGCTCGGGATCGATGAGCAGTTCTTC. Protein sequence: CASSPTALGIDEQFF.